Listed below are T cell receptor beta chains from one sample, sequenced in a study of shared clonotypes between healthy human individuals. This table comes from immunoSEQ multiplex PCR, and its TCRdb copy is limited to in-frame clones, with some not included. The sample records about 2.4 million clones, roughly 93% being singletons. Sequenced sample: naive CD4+ T cells from PBMCs. These receptors were collected from a man aged 18-30 years in good health. Some clones in this sample may be carry-over from other donors' samples. Each CDR3 is given with its conserved first and last residue. Fields, in order: D gene, J gene, V gene, clone size, CDR3 DNA, CDR3 protein. The D gene is left open where the match is weak. Where a row states a size, it is once, few, many or the class of an expanded clone; other rows omit it.

D: TRBD2; J: TRBJ2-3; V: TRBV5-1; size: once; DNA: TGCGCCAGCAGCCCACCGGGGGGGGGCACAGATACGCAGTATTTT; CDR3: CASSPPGGGTDTQYF
D: .; J: TRBJ2-3; V: TRBV28; size: .; DNA: TGTGCCAGCAGTTTAAAGCAGGGATACACAGATACGCAGTATTTT; CDR3: CASSLKQGYTDTQYF
D: .; J: TRBJ2-5; V: TRBV7-2; size: .; DNA: TGTGCCAGCTCCAGACCAAGGGGCAGATTCTTCGAGGAGACCCAGTACTTC; CDR3: CASSRPRGRFFEETQYF
D: .; J: TRBJ1-4; V: TRBV11-2; size: few; DNA: TGTGCCAGCAGCTTAGGAGGGTATAATGAAAAACTGTTTTTT; CDR3: CASSLGGYNEKLFF
D: .; J: TRBJ1-5; V: TRBV30; size: .; DNA: TGTGCCTGGAGTGTTGAGGGAAGGCAGCCCCAGCATTTT; CDR3: CAWSVEGRQPQHF
D: .; J: TRBJ2-3; V: TRBV4-1; size: .; DNA: TGCGCCAGCAGCCAAACAGGGCTCGCCACAGATACGCAGTATTTT; CDR3: CASSQTGLATDTQYF
D: TRBD2; J: TRBJ2-1; V: TRBV7-3; size: .; DNA: TGTGCCAGCAGCGGGGGACTAGCGGCCTACAATGAGCAGTTCTTC; CDR3: CASSGGLAAYNEQFF
D: TRBD2; J: TRBJ2-6; V: TRBV28; size: .; DNA: TGTGCCAGCAGTTCCAGGACTAGGGGCTCTGGGGCCAACGTCCTGACTTTC; CDR3: CASSSRTRGSGANVLTF
D: .; J: TRBJ2-2; V: TRBV5-4; size: .; DNA: TGTGCCAGCAGCCGGCCCGCAGGCGGGGAGCTGTTTTTT; CDR3: CASSRPAGGELFF
D: .; J: TRBJ1-1; V: TRBV29-1; size: few; DNA: TGCAGCGTCCAACGGACAGTCATGAACACTGAAGCTTTCTTT; CDR3: CSVQRTVMNTEAFF